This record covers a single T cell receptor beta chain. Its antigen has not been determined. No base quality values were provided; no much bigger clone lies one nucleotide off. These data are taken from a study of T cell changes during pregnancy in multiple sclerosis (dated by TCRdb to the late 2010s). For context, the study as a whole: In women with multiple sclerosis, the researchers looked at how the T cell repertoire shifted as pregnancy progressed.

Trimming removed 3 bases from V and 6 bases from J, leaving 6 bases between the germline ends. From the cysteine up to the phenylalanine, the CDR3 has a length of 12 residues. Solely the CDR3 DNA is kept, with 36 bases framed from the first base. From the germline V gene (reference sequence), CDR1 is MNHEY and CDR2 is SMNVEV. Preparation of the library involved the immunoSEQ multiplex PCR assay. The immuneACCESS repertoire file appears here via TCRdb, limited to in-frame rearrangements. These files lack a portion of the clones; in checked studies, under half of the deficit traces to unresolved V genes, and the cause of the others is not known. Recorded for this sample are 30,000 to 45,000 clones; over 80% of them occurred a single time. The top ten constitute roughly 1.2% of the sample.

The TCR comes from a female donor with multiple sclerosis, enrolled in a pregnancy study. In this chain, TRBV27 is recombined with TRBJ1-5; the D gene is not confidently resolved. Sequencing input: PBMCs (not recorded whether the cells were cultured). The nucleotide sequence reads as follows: TGTGCCAGCAGTTTCGAAGGTCAGCCCCAGCATTTT. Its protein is CASSFEGQPQHF.